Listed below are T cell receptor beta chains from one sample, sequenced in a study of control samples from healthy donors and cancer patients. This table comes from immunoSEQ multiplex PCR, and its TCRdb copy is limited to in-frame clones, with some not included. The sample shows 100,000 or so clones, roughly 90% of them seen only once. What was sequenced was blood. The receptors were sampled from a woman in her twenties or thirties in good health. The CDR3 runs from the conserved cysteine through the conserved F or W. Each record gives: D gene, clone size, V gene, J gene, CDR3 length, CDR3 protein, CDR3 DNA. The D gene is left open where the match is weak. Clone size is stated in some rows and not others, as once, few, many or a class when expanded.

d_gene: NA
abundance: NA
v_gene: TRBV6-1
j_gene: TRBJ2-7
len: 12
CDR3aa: CASTSGFYEQYF
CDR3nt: TGTGCCAGCACCTCAGGGTTTTACGAGCAGTACTTC

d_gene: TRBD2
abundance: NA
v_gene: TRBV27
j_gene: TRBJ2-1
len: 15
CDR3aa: CASRASGSAGGKQFF
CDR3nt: TGTGCCAGCAGGGCATCGGGGAGCGCGGGAGGGAAGCAGTTCTTC

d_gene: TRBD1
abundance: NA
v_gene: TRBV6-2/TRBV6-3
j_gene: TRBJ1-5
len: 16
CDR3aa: CASSYSDRGGNQPQHF
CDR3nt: TGTGCCAGCAGTTATTCCGACAGGGGTGGCAATCAGCCCCAGCATTTT

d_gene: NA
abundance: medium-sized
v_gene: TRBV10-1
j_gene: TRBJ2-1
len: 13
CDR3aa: CATWGWAYNEQFF
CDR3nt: TGCGCCACCTGGGGGTGGGCCTACAATGAGCAGTTCTTC

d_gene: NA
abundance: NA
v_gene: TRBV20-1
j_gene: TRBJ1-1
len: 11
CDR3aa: CSARDGSEAFF
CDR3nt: TGCAGTGCTAGAGATGGGAGTGAAGCTTTCTTT

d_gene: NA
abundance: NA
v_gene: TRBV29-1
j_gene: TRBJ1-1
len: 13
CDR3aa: CSVVPHRNTEAFF
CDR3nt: TGCAGCGTTGTACCCCACCGAAACACTGAAGCTTTCTTT

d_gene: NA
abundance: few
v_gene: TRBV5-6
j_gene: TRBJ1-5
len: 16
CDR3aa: CASSLAGGGRVQPQHF
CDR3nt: TGTGCCAGCAGCTTGGCCGGTGGGGGCAGGGTGCAGCCCCAGCATTTT

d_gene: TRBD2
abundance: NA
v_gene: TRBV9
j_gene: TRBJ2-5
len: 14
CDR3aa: CASSATSGKETQYF
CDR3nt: TGTGCCAGCAGCGCGACTAGCGGTAAAGAGACCCAGTACTTC

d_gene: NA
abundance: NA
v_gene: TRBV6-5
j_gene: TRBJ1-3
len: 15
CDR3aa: CASSSGTPSGNTIYF
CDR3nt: TGTGCCAGCAGTTCCGGGACGCCTTCTGGAAACACCATATATTTT

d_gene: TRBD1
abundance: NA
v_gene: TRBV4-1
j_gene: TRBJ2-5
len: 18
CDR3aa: CASSQEIHGTAYQETQYF
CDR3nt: TGCGCCAGCAGCCAAGAAATTCACGGGACAGCGTACCAAGAGACCCAGTACTTC

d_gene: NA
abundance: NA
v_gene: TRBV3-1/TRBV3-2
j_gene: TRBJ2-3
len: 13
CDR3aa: CASSHRVADTQYF
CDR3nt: TGTGCCAGCAGCCACAGGGTGGCAGATACGCAGTATTTT

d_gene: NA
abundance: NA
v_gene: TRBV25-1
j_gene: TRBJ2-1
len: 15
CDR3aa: CASSESETPNNEQFF
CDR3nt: TGTGCCAGCAGTGAATCGGAGACTCCAAACAATGAGCAGTTCTTC

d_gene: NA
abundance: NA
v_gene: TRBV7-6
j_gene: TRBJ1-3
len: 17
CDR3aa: CASSLAQTPGAGNTIYF
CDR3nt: TGTGCCAGCAGCTTAGCTCAAACACCTGGGGCTGGAAACACCATATATTTT

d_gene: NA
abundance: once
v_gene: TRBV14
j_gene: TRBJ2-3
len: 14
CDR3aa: CASSQDGVENTQYF
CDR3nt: TGTGCCAGCAGCCAAGATGGAGTTGAGAATACGCAGTATTTT

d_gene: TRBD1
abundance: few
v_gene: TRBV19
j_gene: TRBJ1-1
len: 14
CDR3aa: CASSMYRGGTEAFF
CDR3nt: TGTGCCAGTAGTATGTACAGGGGCGGAACTGAAGCTTTCTTT

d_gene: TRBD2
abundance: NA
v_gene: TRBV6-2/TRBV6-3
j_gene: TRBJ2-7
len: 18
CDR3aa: CASSSHRLAGLSSYEQYF
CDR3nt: TGTGCCAGCAGTTCCCACAGACTAGCGGGCCTCAGCTCCTACGAGCAGTACTTC

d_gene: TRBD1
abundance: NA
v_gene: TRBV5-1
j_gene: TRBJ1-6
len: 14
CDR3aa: CASTRDRPNSSLHF
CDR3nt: TGCGCCAGCACCCGGGACAGACCCAATTCATCCCTCCACTTT

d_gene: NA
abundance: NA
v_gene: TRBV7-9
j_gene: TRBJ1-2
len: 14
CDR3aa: CASSLARAGDGYTF
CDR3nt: TGTGCCAGCAGCTTAGCCAGGGCGGGCGATGGCTACACCTTC

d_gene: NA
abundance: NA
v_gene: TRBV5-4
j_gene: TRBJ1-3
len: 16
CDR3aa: CASSSRGRYSGNTIYF
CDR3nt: TGTGCCAGCAGCTCAAGGGGACGGTACTCTGGAAACACCATATATTTT

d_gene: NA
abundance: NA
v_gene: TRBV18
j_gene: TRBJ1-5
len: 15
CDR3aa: CASSPGLNSNQPQHF
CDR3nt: TGTGCCAGCTCACCAGGTCTTAATAGCAATCAGCCCCAGCATTTT

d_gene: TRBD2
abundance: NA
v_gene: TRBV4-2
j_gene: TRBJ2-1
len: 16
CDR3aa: CASSQDGLAGGNEQFF
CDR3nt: TGTGCCAGCAGCCAAGATGGACTAGCGGGAGGGAATGAGCAGTTCTTC

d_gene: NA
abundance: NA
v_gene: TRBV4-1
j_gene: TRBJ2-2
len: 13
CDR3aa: CASSHSNTGELFF
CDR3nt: TGCGCCAGCAGCCACTCGAACACCGGGGAGCTGTTTTTT

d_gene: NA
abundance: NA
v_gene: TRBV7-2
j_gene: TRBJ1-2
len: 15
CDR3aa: CASSPSDGPALGYTF
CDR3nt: TGTGCCAGCAGTCCTTCGGACGGGCCGGCCTTGGGCTACACCTTC

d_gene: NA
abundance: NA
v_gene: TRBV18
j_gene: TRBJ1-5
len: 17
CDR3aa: CASSPLAGAHSNQPQHF
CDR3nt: TGTGCCAGCTCACCTTTGGCAGGGGCGCATAGCAATCAGCCCCAGCATTTT

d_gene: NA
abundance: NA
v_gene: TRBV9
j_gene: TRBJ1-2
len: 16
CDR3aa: CASSPSVPGAHYGYTF
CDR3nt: TGTGCCAGCAGCCCCAGTGTCCCCGGGGCCCACTATGGCTACACCTTC

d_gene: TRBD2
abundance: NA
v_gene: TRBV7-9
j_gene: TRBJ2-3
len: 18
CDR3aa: CASSSHLGLAGPTDTQYF
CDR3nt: TGTGCCAGCAGCTCTCACCTTGGACTAGCGGGTCCCACAGATACGCAGTATTTT

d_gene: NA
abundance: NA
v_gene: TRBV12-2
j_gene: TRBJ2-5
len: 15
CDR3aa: CASRLYETGGKTQYF
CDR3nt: TGTGCAAGTCGCTTATATGAGACAGGGGGCAAGACCCAGTACTTC

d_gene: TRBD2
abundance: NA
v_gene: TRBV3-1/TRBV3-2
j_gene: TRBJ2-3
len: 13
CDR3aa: CASSQGRLAVAYF
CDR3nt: TGTGCCAGCAGCCAAGGCCGGCTAGCGGTTGCGTATTTT

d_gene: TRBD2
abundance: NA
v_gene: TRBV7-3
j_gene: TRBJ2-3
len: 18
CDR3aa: CASSLTASGGIYTDTQYF
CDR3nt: TGTGCCAGCAGCTTAACGGCTAGCGGGGGAATTTACACAGATACGCAGTATTTT

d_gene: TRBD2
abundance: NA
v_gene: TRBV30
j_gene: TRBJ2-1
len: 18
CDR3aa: CAWSVIFSGGAVYNEQFF
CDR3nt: TGTGCCTGGAGTGTAATCTTTAGCGGGGGGGCCGTCTACAATGAGCAGTTCTTC

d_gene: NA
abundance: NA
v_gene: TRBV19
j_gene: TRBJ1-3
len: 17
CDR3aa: CASSIAPGRVSGNTIYF
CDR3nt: TGTGCCAGTAGTATAGCCCCAGGACGGGTCTCTGGAAACACCATATATTTT

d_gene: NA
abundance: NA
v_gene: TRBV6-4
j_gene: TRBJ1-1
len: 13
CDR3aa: CASSRGGNTEAFF
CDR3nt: TGTGCCAGCAGTAGGGGAGGGAACACTGAAGCTTTCTTT

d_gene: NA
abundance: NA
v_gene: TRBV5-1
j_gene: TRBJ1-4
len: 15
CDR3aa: CASSFMGDRHEKLFF
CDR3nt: TGCGCCAGCAGCTTCATGGGCGACAGACATGAAAAACTGTTTTTT

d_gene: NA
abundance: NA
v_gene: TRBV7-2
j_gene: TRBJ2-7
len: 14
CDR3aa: CASSLTPGPYEQYF
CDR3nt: TGTGCCAGCAGCTTAACCCCCGGACCCTACGAGCAGTACTTC

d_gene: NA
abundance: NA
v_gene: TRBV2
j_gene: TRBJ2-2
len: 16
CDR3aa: CASSELEVANTGELFF
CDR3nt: TGTGCCAGCAGTGAATTAGAGGTGGCCAACACCGGGGAGCTGTTTTTT

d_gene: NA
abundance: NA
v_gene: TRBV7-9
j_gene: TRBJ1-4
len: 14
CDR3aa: CASSLGTENEKLFF
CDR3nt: TGTGCCAGCAGCTTAGGGACGGAGAATGAAAAACTGTTTTTT

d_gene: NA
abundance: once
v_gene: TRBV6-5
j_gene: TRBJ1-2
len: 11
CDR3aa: CATSGLYGYTF
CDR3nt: TGTGCCACCTCTGGGCTCTATGGCTACACCTTC

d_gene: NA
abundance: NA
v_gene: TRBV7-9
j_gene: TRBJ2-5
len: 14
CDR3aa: CASSSRLYQETQYF
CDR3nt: TGTGCCAGCAGCTCCAGGTTGTACCAAGAGACCCAGTACTTC